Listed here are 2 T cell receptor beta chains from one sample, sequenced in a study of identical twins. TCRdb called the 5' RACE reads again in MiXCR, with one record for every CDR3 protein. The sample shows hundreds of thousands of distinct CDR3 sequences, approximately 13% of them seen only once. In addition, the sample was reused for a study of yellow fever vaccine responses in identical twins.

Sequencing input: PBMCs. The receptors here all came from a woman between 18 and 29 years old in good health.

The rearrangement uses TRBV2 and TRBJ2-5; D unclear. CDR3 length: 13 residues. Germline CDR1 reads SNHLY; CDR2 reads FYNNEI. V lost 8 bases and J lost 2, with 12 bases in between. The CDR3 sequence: CASGPWGQETQYF. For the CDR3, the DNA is TGTGCCAGCGGCCCTTGGGGTCAAGAGACCCAGTACTTC. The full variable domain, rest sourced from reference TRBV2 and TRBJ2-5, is EPEVTQTPSHQVTQMGQEVILRCVPISNHLYFYWYRQILGQKVEFLVSFYNNEISEKSEIFDDQFSVERPDGSNFTLKIRSTKLEDSAMYFCASGPWGQETQYFGPGTRLLVL.

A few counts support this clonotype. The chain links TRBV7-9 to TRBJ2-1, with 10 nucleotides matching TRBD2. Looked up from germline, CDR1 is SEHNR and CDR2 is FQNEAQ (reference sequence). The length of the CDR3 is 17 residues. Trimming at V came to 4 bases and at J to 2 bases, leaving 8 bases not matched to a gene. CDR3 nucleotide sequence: TGTGCCAGCAGCTCCCTAGCGGGAGTGAAGACCTACAATGAGCAGTTCTTC. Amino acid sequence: CASSSLAGVKTYNEQFF.